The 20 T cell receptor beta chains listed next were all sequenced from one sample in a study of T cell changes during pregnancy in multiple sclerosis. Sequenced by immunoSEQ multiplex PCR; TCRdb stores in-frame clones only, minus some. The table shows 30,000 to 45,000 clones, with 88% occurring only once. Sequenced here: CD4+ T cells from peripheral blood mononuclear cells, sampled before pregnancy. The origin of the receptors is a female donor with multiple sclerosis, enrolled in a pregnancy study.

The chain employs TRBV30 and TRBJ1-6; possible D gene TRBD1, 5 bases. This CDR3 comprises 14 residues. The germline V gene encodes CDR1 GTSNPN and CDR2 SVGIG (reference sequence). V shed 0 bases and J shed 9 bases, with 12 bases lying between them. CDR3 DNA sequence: TGTGCCTGGAGTGTAGACAGCAATCTTTCACCCCTCCACTTT. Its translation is CAWSVDSNLSPLHF.

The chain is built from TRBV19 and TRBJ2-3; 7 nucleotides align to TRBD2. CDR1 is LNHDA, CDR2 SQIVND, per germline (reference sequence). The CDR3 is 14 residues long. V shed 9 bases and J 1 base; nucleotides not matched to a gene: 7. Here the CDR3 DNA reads TGTGCCAGCACCTCGACTAGCCGCACAGATACGCAGTATTTT. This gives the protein CASTSTSRTDTQYF. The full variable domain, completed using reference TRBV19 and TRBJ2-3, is DGGITQSPKYLFRKEGQNVTLSCEQNLNHDAMYWYRQDPGQGLRLIYYSQIVNDFQKGDIAEGYSVSREKKESFPLTVTSAQKNPTAFYLCASTSTSRTDTQYFGPGTRLTVL.

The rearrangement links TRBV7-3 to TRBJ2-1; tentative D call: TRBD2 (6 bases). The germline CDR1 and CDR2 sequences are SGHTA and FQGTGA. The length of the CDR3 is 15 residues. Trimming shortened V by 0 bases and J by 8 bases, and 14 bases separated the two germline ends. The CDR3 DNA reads TGTGCCAGCAGCTTAACTTCGTCGGAGGGAGATGAGCAGTTCTTC. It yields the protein CASSLTSSEGDEQFF.

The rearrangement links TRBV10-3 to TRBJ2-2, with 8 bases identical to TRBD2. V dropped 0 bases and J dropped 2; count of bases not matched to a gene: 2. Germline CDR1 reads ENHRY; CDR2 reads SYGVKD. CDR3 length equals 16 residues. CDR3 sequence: CAISESVAGNTGELFF. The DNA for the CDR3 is TGTGCCATCAGTGAGTCGGTAGCGGGAAACACCGGGGAGCTGTTTTTT.

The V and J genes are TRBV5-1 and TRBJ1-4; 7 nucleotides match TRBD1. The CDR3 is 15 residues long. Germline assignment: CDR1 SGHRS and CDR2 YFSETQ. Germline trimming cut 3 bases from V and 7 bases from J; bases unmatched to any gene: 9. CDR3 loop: CASSYGQEAREKLFF. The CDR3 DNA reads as TGCGCCAGCAGCTATGGACAGGAGGCACGTGAAAAACTGTTTTTT. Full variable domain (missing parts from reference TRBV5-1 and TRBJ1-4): KAGVTQTPRYLIKTRGQQVTLSCSPISGHRSVSWYQQTPGQGLQFLFEYFSETQRNKGNFPGRFSGRQFSNSRSEMNVSTLELGDSALYLCASSYGQEAREKLFFGSGTQLSVL.

The CDR3 region is CASSPTGGARDEKLFF. The CDR3, as DNA: TGTGCCAGCAGCCCCACTGGCGGAGCCCGAGATGAAAAACTGTTTTTT. This chain connects TRBV5-4 to TRBJ1-4; D call uncertain. Germline V gene data show CDR1 as SGHNT and CDR2 as YYREEE (reference sequence). The CDR3 consists of 16 residues. V lost 4 bases to trimming and J lost 6 bases, with 19 bases between them.

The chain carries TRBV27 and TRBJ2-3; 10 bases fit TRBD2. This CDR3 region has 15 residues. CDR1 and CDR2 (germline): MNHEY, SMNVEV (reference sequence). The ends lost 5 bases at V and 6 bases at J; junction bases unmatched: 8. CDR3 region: CASSPLAGVPDTQYF. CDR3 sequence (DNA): TGTGCCAGCAGTCCGCTAGCGGGAGTACCCGATACGCAGTATTTT.

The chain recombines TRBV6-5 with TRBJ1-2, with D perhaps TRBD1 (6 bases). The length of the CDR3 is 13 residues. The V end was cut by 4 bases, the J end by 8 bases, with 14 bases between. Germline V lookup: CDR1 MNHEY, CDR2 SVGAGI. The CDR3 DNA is TGTGCCAGCAGTTTAAGGGCAGGGGACGGCTACACCTTC. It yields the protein CASSLRAGDGYTF.

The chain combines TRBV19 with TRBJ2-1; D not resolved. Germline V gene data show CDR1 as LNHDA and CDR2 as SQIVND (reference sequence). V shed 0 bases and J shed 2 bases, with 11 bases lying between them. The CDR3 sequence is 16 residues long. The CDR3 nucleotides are TGTGCCAGTAGTATAGATACAACGATTCCCTACAATGAGCAGTTCTTC. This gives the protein CASSIDTTIPYNEQFF.

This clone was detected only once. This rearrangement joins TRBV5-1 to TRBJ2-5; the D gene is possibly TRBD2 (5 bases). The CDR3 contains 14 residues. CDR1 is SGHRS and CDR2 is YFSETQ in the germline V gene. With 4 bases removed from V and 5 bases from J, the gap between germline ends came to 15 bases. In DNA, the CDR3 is TGCGCCAGCAGCCCAAGAAGCGGAGGTGAGACCCAGTACTTC. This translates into CASSPRSGGETQYF.

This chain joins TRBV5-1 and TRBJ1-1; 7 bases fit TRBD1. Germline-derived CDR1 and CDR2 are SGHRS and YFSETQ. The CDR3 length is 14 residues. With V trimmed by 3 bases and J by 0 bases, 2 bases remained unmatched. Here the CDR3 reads CASSSGQLNTEAFF. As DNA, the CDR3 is TGCGCCAGCAGCTCGGGACAGCTGAACACTGAAGCTTTCTTT.

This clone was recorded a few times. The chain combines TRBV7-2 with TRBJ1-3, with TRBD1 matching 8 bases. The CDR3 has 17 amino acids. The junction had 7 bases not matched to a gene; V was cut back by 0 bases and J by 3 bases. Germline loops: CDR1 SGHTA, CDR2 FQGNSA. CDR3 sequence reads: CASSLAFGQGYGNTIYF. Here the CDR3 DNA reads TGTGCCAGCAGCTTAGCGTTTGGACAGGGCTATGGAAACACCATATATTTT. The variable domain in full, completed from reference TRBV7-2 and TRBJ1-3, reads GAGVSQSPSNKVTEKGKDVELRCDPISGHTALYWYRQSLGQGLEFLIYFQGNSAPDKSGLPSDRFSAERTGGSVSTLTIQRTQQEDSAVYLCASSLAFGQGYGNTIYFGEGSWLTVV.

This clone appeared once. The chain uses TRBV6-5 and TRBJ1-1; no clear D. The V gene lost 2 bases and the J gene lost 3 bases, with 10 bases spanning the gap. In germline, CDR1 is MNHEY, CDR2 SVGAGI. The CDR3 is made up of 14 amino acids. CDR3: CASSYTGSDTEAFF. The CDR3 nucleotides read TGTGCCAGCAGTTACACTGGTTCGGACACTGAAGCTTTCTTT.

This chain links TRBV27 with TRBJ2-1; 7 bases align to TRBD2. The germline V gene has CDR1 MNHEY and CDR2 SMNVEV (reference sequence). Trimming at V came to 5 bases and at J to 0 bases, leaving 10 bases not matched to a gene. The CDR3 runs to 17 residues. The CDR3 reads CASSDEKRGNSYNEQFF. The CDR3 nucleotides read TGTGCCAGCAGTGACGAAAAGCGGGGCAACTCCTACAATGAGCAGTTCTTC.

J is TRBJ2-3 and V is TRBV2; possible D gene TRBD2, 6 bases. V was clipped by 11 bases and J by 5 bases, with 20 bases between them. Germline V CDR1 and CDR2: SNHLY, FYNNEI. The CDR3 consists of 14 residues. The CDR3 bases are TGTGCCCAAGCCCCTGGCGGGAAACGAGATACGCAGTATTTT. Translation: CAQAPGGKRDTQYF.

CDR3 loop: CASSMTSGTLGDTQYF. CDR3 nucleotides: TGTGCCAGTAGTATGACTAGCGGCACCTTAGGGGATACGCAGTATTTT. V and J are TRBV19 and TRBJ2-3, with TRBD2 identical over 9 bases. Germline V gene sequence: CDR1 LNHDA, CDR2 SQIVND (reference sequence). This CDR3 has 16 residues. With V trimmed by 3 bases and J by 6 bases, 10 bases remained unmatched.

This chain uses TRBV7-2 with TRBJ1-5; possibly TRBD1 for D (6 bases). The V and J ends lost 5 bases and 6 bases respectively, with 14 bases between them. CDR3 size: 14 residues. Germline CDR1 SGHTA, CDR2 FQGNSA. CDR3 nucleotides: TGTGCCAGCAGCCCTTATAGGACAGTTCAGCCCCAGCATTTT. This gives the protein CASSPYRTVQPQHF.

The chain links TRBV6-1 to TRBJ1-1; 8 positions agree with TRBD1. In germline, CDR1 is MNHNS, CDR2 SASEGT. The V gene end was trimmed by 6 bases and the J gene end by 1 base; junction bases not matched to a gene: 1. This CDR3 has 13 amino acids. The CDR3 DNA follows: TGTGCCAGCAGGGGGACAGGGAACACTGAAGCTTTCTTT. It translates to CASRGTGNTEAFF.

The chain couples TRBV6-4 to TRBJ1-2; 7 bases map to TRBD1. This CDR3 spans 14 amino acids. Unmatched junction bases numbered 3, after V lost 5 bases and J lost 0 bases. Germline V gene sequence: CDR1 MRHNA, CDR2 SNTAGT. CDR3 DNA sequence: TGTGCCAGCAGTCACCAGGGGGCTAACTATGGCTACACCTTC. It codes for CASSHQGANYGYTF.

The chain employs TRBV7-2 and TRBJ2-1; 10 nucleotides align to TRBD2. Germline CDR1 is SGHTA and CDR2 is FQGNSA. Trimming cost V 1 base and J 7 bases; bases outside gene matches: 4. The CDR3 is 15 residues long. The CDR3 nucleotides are TGTGCCAGCAGCTTAGAGAATAGCGGGAGGAATGAGCAGTTCTTC. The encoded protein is CASSLENSGRNEQFF. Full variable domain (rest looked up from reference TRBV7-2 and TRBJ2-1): GAGVSQSPSNKVTEKGKDVELRCDPISGHTALYWYRQSLGQGLEFLIYFQGNSAPDKSGLPSDRFSAERTGGSVSTLTIQRTQQEDSAVYLCASSLENSGRNEQFFGPGTRLTVL.